These 12 T cell receptor beta chains were sequenced from one sample in a study of cytomegalovirus exposure and HLA in healthy donors (dated by TCRdb to about 2017). The protocol used for the library was the immunoSEQ multiplex PCR assay. The multiplex PCR relied on a mix of 60 forward primers for TCR Vbeta segments and 13 reverse primers for TCR Jbeta segments. What TCRdb holds here is the immuneACCESS table cut down to in-frame rearrangements. Part of the clones is not present; checked against another copy, under half of the missing clones reflect an unresolved V gene, and the others are unexplained. The sample table shows roughly 190,000 clones, and roughly 80% are seen once. Less than 4.5% of the sample is in the top ten clones. The sequenced material came from PBMCs. The receptors here all came from a man between 45 and 60 years old in good health and CMV-seronegative.

The V gene is TRBV6-1, the J gene TRBJ2-7; possible D gene TRBD1, 5 bases. Germline V gives CDR1 MNHNS, CDR2 SASEGT. The CDR3 has 13 residues. V was pared by 8 bases and J by 7 bases, with 18 bases between. Here the CDR3 DNA reads TGTGCCAGCGGGGCCCACGAAAGTGAAGAGCAGTACTTC. It codes for CASGAHESEEQYF.

The gene calls are TRBV4-1 and TRBJ1-2, with 7 bases that match TRBD1. J lost 4 bases, V lost 1 base, and 9 bases had no gene match. Germline values: CDR1 MGHRA, CDR2 YSYEKL. CDR3 length: 16 amino acids. CDR3 loop: CASSQGAVRDSYGYTF. The CDR3 bases are TGCGCCAGCAGCCAAGGGGCCGTCCGGGACAGCTATGGCTACACCTTC.

This rearrangement joins TRBV29-1 to TRBJ1-1; 7 bases are a match to TRBD1. CDR1 is SQVTM and CDR2 is ANQGSEA in the germline V gene. V lost 6 bases and J lost 0; bases outside the gene matches: 7. This CDR3 has 14 residues. CDR3 sequence (DNA): TGCAGCGTGGTCAGACAGGGACTGAACACTGAAGCTTTCTTT. Protein product: CSVVRQGLNTEAFF.

The rearrangement links TRBV19 to TRBJ1-2, with 8 bases lining up with TRBD1. CDR3 size: 14 residues. CDR1 is LNHDA, CDR2 SQIVND, per germline (reference sequence). V lost 5 bases to trimming and J lost 5 bases; unmatched junction nucleotides: 7. Here the CDR3 DNA reads TGTGCCAGTAGTGCGACAGGGGAGGATTATGGCTACACCTTC. It encodes CASSATGEDYGYTF.

This clone was observed once. The chain couples TRBV7-8 to TRBJ1-6; D is unresolved. The CDR3 covers 15 residues. V shed 2 bases and J shed 6 bases, with 11 bases lying between them. Germline assignment: CDR1 SGHVS and CDR2 FQNEAQ. The CDR3 here is CASSLIGAGNSPLHF. The CDR3 region has the DNA TGTGCCAGCAGCTTAATTGGTGCGGGTAATTCACCCCTCCACTTT.

In the case of this clone: Other DNA sequences from this sample encode an identical CDR3 as well. The V gene is TRBV5-6, the J gene TRBJ1-1; 8 bases fit TRBD1. This CDR3 is 16 amino acids long. V shed 4 bases and J 0 bases; nucleotides not matched to a gene: 8. Germline CDR1 SGHDT, CDR2 YYEEEE. This chain's CDR3 is CASSRPGTGLNTEAFF. CDR3 coding DNA: TGTGCCAGCAGCCGACCAGGGACAGGTCTGAACACTGAAGCTTTCTTT.

This clone came up once. The chain is built from TRBV27 and TRBJ1-2; TRBD1 matches at 7 bases. The CDR3 loop spans 15 amino acids. Trimming removed 4 bases from V and 1 base from J; junction bases left unmatched: 6. From germline, CDR1 is MNHEY and CDR2 SMNVEV (reference sequence). The CDR3 protein is CASSSGQAYNYGYTF. In nucleotides, the CDR3 is TGTGCCAGCAGTTCAGGACAGGCATATAACTATGGCTACACCTTC.

The chain couples TRBV5-6 to TRBJ2-3; a weak D match, TRBD1 (6 bases). V gave up 3 bases and J gave up 4 bases, with 12 bases separating them. This CDR3 region has 14 residues. The germline V gene has CDR1 SGHDT and CDR2 YYEEEE. The CDR3 protein is CASSSGQWSDTQYF. For the CDR3, the DNA is TGTGCCAGCAGCTCCGGACAGTGGTCAGATACGCAGTATTTT. Using reference TRBV5-6 and TRBJ2-3 for the parts outside the CDR3, the full variable domain is DAGVTQSPTHLIKTRGQQVTLRCSPKSGHDTVSWYQQALGQGPQFIFQYYEEEERQRGNFPDRFSGHQFPNYSSELNVNALLLGDSALYLCASSSGQWSDTQYFGPGTRLTVL.

V gene TRBV6-6 combines with J gene TRBJ2-7, with D perhaps TRBD1 (6 bases). The CDR3 sequence is 15 residues long. Trimming took 5 bases from V and 2 from J, leaving 16 bases between them. Looked up from germline, CDR1 is MNHNY and CDR2 is SVGAGI (reference sequence). CDR3 loop: CASSPRLDSTYEQYF. The CDR3 DNA reads as TGTGCCAGCAGTCCCCGTTTGGACAGCACCTACGAGCAGTACTTC.

The rearrangement uses TRBV9 and TRBJ2-7, with no clear D. The CDR3 length is 13 residues. Germline lookup yields CDR1 SGDLS and CDR2 YYNGEE. Trimming stripped 3 bases from V and 6 bases from J, with 13 bases between. The CDR3 DNA sequence: TGTGCCAGCAGCGCCACTCCTTCGAGCGAGCAGTACTTC. The encoded protein is CASSATPSSEQYF. Full variable domain (remainder filled in from reference TRBV9 and TRBJ2-7): DSGVTQTPKHLITATGQRVTLRCSPRSGDLSVYWYQQSLDQGLQFLIQYYNGEERAKGNILERFSAQQFPDLHSELNLSSLELGDSALYFCASSATPSSEQYFGPGTRLTVT.

J is TRBJ2-3 and V is TRBV7-3, with D possibly TRBD1 on 7 matching bases. Trimming removed 1 base from V and 4 bases from J, with 15 bases in between. The germline CDR1 and CDR2 sequences are SGHTA and FQGTGA. The CDR3 runs to 16 residues. CDR3 in amino acids: CASSLKGGTVPDTQYF. The CDR3 DNA is TGTGCCAGCAGCTTAAAGGGCGGGACAGTCCCAGATACGCAGTATTTT.

The genes are TRBV9 and TRBJ2-1; 10 bases agree with TRBD2. After removal of 0 bases from V and 6 bases from J, the junction contained 15 bases not matched to a gene. The CDR3 extends over 19 amino acids. The germline gives CDR1 SGDLS, CDR2 YYNGEE. The CDR3, as DNA: TGTGCCAGCAGCGTAGTAGGGAAGCGGGGGGGCCCCAAGATCAATGAGCAGTTCTTC. Translating gives CASSVVGKRGGPKINEQFF.